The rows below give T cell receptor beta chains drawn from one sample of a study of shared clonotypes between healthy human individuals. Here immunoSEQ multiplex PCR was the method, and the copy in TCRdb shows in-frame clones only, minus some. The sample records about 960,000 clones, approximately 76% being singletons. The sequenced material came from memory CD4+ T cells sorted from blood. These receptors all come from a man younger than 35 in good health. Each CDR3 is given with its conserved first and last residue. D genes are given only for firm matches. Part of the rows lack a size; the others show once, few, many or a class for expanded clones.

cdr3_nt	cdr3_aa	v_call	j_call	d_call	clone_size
TGCGCCAGCAGCTCCGGACTAGCAGACTACAATGAGCAGTTCTTC	CASSSGLADYNEQFF	TRBV5-1	TRBJ2-1	TRBD2	.
TGTGCCAGCAGTTATGCGGGGGAATATGGCTACACCTTC	CASSYAGEYGYTF	TRBV6-5	TRBJ1-2	.	.
TGTGCCAGCAGTGAAGTACAGGGGAAAAACAATGAGCAGTTCTTC	CASSEVQGKNNEQFF	TRBV6-1	TRBJ2-1	TRBD1	.
TGTGCTAGTGGGAGACAGGGCTCTAGCACAGATACGCAGTATTTT	CASGRQGSSTDTQYF	TRBV12-5	TRBJ2-3	TRBD1	.
TGTGCCAGCGCCGGGACAGGGTATAGAGATACGCAGTATTTT	CASAGTGYRDTQYF	TRBV6-5	TRBJ2-3	TRBD1	.
TGTGCCAGCAGTGAATATTTTGGAGTGAACACCGGGGAGCTGTTTTTT	CASSEYFGVNTGELFF	TRBV25-1	TRBJ2-2	.	.
TGTGCCAGCAGCTTCCAGCCGAACACTGAAGCTTTCTTT	CASSFQPNTEAFF	TRBV11-1	TRBJ1-1	.	.
TGTGCCTGGAGTTTTAACAGTCGCCAGGCCTTCTTC	CAWSFNSRQAFF	TRBV30	TRBJ2-7	.	.
TGTGCCAGCAGCGTAGCCACGGGGAGTGGCTACGAGCAGTACTTC	CASSVATGSGYEQYF	TRBV9	TRBJ2-7	.	once
TGTGCCAGCTCGACAGCCATGAACACTGAAGCTTTCTTT	CASSTAMNTEAFF	TRBV9	TRBJ1-1	.	.
TGCGCCAGCAGCCCTATACTAGCGGGAGGGGCAGAGACCCAGTACTTC	CASSPILAGGAETQYF	TRBV5-1	TRBJ2-5	TRBD2	.
TGTGCCAGTAGTCCTGGGATTTCGGACGTACGCAATCAGCCCCAGCATTTT	CASSPGISDVRNQPQHF	TRBV19	TRBJ1-5	.	.
TGTGCCAGCTCACCATCGGTACAGGGGAATGCCGAGCAGTACTTC	CASSPSVQGNAEQYF	TRBV18	TRBJ2-7	TRBD1	.
TGCAGCGCCAGGTTGGGACAGATAAATTCACCCCTCCACTTT	CSARLGQINSPLHF	TRBV29-1	TRBJ1-6	TRBD1	.
TGTGCCAGCAGCGTGGGACCTATGAACACTGAAGCTTTCTTT	CASSVGPMNTEAFF	TRBV5-4	TRBJ1-1	.	.